This is a list of T cell receptor beta chains from one sample in a study of cytomegalovirus exposure and HLA in healthy donors. Produced via immunoSEQ multiplex PCR; TCRdb's table is partial and in-frame only. This sample's table has 100,000 to 150,000 clones. Sample: PBMCs. Every receptor here comes from a woman aged 35 to 49 in good health and CMV-seronegative. Both conserved end residues are part of each CDR3. Each record gives: J gene, D gene, V gene, CDR3 DNA, CDR3 protein. D genes are given only for firm matches.

>TRBJ2-1|-|TRBV14
TGTGCCAGCAGCCAAGTTCAGTTCTACAATGAGCAGTTCTTC
CASSQVQFYNEQFF
>TRBJ1-2|-|TRBV9
TGTGCCAGCAGCGCGGGGGGAGGGACTAACTATGGCTACACCTTC
CASSAGGGTNYGYTF
>TRBJ2-3|-|TRBV18
TGTGCCAGCTCACCACCGGGGAGAAGCACAGATACGCAGTATTTT
CASSPPGRSTDTQYF
>TRBJ1-4|TRBD1|TRBV9
TGTGCCAGCAGCGATTCCGGGACAGTCAATGAAAAACTGTTTTTT
CASSDSGTVNEKLFF
>TRBJ1-3|-|TRBV2
TGTGCCAGCAGGAGGTTCTCAGGGGCTGGAAACACCATATATTTT
CASRRFSGAGNTIYF
>TRBJ2-5|TRBD1|TRBV7-2
TGTGCCAGCAGCAGAGGACAGGGGGCGCCTAGGGAGACCCAGTACTTC
CASSRGQGAPRETQYF
>TRBJ2-1|TRBD1|TRBV4-3
TGCGCCAGCAGCCAAGAATTTAGACAGGGTTACAATGAGCAGTTCTTC
CASSQEFRQGYNEQFF
>TRBJ1-3|-|TRBV28
TGTGCCAGCACCGTACTGACAGGAGGAGGAAACACCATATATTTT
CASTVLTGGGNTIYF
>TRBJ1-1|-|TRBV15
TGTGCCACCAGCCACGGGGGGAGGATTGAAGCTTTCTTT
CATSHGGRIEAFF
>TRBJ2-5|-|TRBV6-5
TGTGCCAGCAGTTACTCGAATCACAGGGAAGAGACCCAGTACTTC
CASSYSNHREETQYF
>TRBJ1-3|-|TRBV7-8
TGTGCCAGCAGCCGAACACGGACATCCGGAAACACCATATATTTT
CASSRTRTSGNTIYF
>TRBJ2-1|TRBD2|TRBV6-6
TGTGCCAGCAGTTACCCCGGGACTAACAACAATGAGCAGTTCTTC
CASSYPGTNNNEQFF
>TRBJ1-5|-|TRBV28
TGTGCCAGCAGCAAAAGACAGGCCAATAATCAGCCCCAGCATTTT
CASSKRQANNQPQHF
>TRBJ1-3|-|TRBV15
TGTGCCACCAGCAGAGATATGAACACATTGATCTCTGGAAACACCATATATTTT
CATSRDMNTLISGNTIYF
>TRBJ2-5|TRBD2|TRBV5-1
TGCGCCAGCAGCTTGTTAGCTAGCGGGAACTCAAAAGAGACCCAGTACTTC
CASSLLASGNSKETQYF
>TRBJ2-2|TRBD1|TRBV5-1
TGCGCCAGCAGCCAGGACAGGAAGGCCGGGGAGCTGTTTTTT
CASSQDRKAGELFF
>TRBJ2-6|TRBD1|TRBV7-6
TGTGCCAGCAGCTTAGGCCGGGACAGGGGATTCCCTGGGGCCAACGTCCTGACTTTC
CASSLGRDRGFPGANVLTF
>TRBJ2-2|TRBD2|TRBV7-3
TGTGCCAGCAGCCCCATGGGAATAGCGGGGGCGACCGGGGAGCTGTTTTTT
CASSPMGIAGATGELFF
>TRBJ1-2|TRBD1|TRBV6-1
TGTGCCAGCAGTCTTGACAGGGTTAACTATGGCTACACCTTC
CASSLDRVNYGYTF
>TRBJ2-6|-|TRBV5-6
TGTGCCAGCAGTTCCGGGGTGTCTGGGGCCAACGTCCTGACTTTC
CASSSGVSGANVLTF
>TRBJ1-2|TRBD1|TRBV7-2
TGTGCCAGCAGCCCCCAAGGGACAGGGGGTCCGCCAACCTTC
CASSPQGTGGPPTF
>TRBJ2-5|-|TRBV19
TGTGCCAGTAGTATAGTTCAGGGTCCCCAGTACTTC
CASSIVQGPQYF
>TRBJ2-2|-|TRBV4-2
TGTGCCAGCAGTCAACTCGCGGGTAACACCGGGGAGCTGTTTTTT
CASSQLAGNTGELFF
>TRBJ2-7|TRBD1|TRBV14
TGTGCCAGCAGCAAAAAAACAGGGGATGCCTACGAGCAGTACTTC
CASSKKTGDAYEQYF
>TRBJ1-2|TRBD1|TRBV28
TGTGCCAGCAAACTGACAGGGGGGCACTATGGCTACACCTTC
CASKLTGGHYGYTF
>TRBJ1-3|-|TRBV6-5
TGTGCCAGCAGTTATAACAGACTAAGCTCTGGAAACACCATATATTTT
CASSYNRLSSGNTIYF
>TRBJ2-2|TRBD1|TRBV5-4
TGTGCCAGCAGCTGGGGGACAGGAAAAAACACCGGGGAGCTGTTTTTT
CASSWGTGKNTGELFF